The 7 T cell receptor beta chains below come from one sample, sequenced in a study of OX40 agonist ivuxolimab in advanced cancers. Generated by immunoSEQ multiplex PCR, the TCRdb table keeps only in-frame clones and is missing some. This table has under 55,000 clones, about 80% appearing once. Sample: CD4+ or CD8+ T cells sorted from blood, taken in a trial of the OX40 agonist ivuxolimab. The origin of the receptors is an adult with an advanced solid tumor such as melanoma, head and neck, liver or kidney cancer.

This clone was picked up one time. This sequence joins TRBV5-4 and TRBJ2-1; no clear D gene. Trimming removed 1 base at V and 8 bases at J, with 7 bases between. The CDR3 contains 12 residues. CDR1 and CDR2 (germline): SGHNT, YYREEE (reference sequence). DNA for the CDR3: TGTGCCAGCAGCTTGTTAGAGGATGAGCAGTTCTTC. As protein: CASSLLEDEQFF.

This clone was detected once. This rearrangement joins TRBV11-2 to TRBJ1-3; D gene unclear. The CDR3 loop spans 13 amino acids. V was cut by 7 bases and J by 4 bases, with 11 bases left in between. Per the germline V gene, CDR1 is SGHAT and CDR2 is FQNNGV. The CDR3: CASTIHSGNTIYF. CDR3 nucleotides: TGTGCCAGCACCATCCATTCGGGAAACACCATATATTTT.

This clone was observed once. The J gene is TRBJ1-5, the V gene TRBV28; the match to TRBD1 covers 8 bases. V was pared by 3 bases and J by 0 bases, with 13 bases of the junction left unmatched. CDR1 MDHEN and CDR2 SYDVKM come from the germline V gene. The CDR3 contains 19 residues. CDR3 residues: CASSFYSGTGPYSNQPQHF. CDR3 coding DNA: TGTGCCAGCAGTTTTTATAGCGGGACAGGACCATATAGCAATCAGCCCCAGCATTTT.

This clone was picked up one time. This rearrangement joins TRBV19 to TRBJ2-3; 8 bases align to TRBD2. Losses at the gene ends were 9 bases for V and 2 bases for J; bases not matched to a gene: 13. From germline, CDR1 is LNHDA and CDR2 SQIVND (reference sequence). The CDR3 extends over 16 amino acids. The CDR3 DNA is TGTGCCAGGACTTTTATAACTAGCGGATTCACAGATACGCAGTATTTT. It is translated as CARTFITSGFTDTQYF. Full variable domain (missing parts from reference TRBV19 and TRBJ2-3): DGGITQSPKYLFRKEGQNVTLSCEQNLNHDAMYWYRQDPGQGLRLIYYSQIVNDFQKGDIAEGYSVSREKKESFPLTVTSAQKNPTAFYLCARTFITSGFTDTQYFGPGTRLTVL.

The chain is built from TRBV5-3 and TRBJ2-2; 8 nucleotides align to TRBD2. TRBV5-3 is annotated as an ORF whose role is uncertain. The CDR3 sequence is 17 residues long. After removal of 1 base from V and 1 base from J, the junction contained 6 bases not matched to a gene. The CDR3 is CARSLYLAGRNTGELFF. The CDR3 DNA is TGTGCCAGAAGCTTGTACCTAGCGGGCAGGAACACCGGGGAGCTGTTTTTT.

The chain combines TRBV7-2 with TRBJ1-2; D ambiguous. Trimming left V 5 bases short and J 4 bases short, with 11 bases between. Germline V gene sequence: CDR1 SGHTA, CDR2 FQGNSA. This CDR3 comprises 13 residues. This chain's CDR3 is CASSPPNSYGYTF. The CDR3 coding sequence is TGTGCCAGCAGCCCACCGAACAGCTATGGCTACACCTTC.

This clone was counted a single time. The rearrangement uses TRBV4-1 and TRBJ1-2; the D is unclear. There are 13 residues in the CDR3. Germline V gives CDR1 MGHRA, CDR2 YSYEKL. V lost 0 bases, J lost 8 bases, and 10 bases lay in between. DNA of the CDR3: TGCGCCAGCAGCCAAGACGCAAGGTGGGGCTACACCTTC. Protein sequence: CASSQDARWGYTF.